This is a list of T cell receptor beta chains from one sample in a study of T cell responses to AZD1222 COVID-19 vaccine. Sequencing used immunoSEQ multiplex PCR; TCRdb keeps in-frame clones, though not all of them. The sample has some 100,000 clones; over 90% are singletons. Specimen: peripheral blood, collected on day 0 of AZD1222 vaccination. The receptors shown here come from an adult in good health. Both conserved end residues are part of each CDR3. Each record gives: J gene, V gene, CDR3 length, CDR3 protein.

j_call: TRBJ2-1; v_call: TRBV18; cdr3_length: 18; cdr3_aa: CASSPPGLAGGVYNEQFF
j_call: TRBJ1-2; v_call: TRBV30; cdr3_length: 15; cdr3_aa: CAWSVGRVTNYGYTF
j_call: TRBJ1-1; v_call: TRBV5-6; cdr3_length: 17; cdr3_aa: CASSLEGQGARSTEAFF
j_call: TRBJ1-6; v_call: TRBV2; cdr3_length: 18; cdr3_aa: CASSANSAGIGGASPLHF
j_call: TRBJ2-1; v_call: TRBV9; cdr3_length: 12; cdr3_aa: CASSVRAREQFF
j_call: TRBJ2-3; v_call: TRBV6-4; cdr3_length: 15; cdr3_aa: CASSDRDRGSDTQYF
j_call: TRBJ1-4; v_call: TRBV5-1; cdr3_length: 15; cdr3_aa: CASRDPGGSSEKLFF
j_call: TRBJ1-5; v_call: TRBV6-5; cdr3_length: 13; cdr3_aa: CASSPDRDQPQHF
j_call: TRBJ1-4; v_call: TRBV27; cdr3_length: 15; cdr3_aa: CASSLGTGGMEKLFF
j_call: TRBJ2-5; v_call: TRBV5-1; cdr3_length: 12; cdr3_aa: CASSLGLQTQYF
j_call: TRBJ2-1; v_call: TRBV27; cdr3_length: 17; cdr3_aa: CASSSQGGSGEDNEQFF
j_call: TRBJ2-7; v_call: TRBV9; cdr3_length: 18; cdr3_aa: CASSVDPFLIGGRGEQYF
j_call: TRBJ1-2; v_call: TRBV28; cdr3_length: 14; cdr3_aa: CASSLQDSNYGYTF
j_call: TRBJ1-1; v_call: TRBV5-4; cdr3_length: 15; cdr3_aa: CASSSDRGQGTEAFF
j_call: TRBJ1-6; v_call: TRBV27; cdr3_length: 15; cdr3_aa: CASSYGTGNNSPLHF
j_call: TRBJ2-1; v_call: TRBV2; cdr3_length: 15; cdr3_aa: CASSELAGARDEQFF
j_call: TRBJ1-4; v_call: TRBV5-1; cdr3_length: 15; cdr3_aa: CASSLAGHGGGKLFF
j_call: TRBJ2-4; v_call: TRBV10-3; cdr3_length: 17; cdr3_aa: CAISERTLRSAKNIQYF
j_call: TRBJ2-7; v_call: TRBV10-2; cdr3_length: 15; cdr3_aa: CASSVTSGVTYEQYF
j_call: TRBJ2-3; v_call: TRBV29-1; cdr3_length: 12; cdr3_aa: CSVATATDTQYF
j_call: TRBJ1-5; v_call: TRBV20-1; cdr3_length: 10; cdr3_aa: CSARGQPQHF
j_call: TRBJ1-2; v_call: TRBV10-3; cdr3_length: 15; cdr3_aa: CAISINRDTTHGYTF
j_call: TRBJ1-1; v_call: TRBV30; cdr3_length: 11; cdr3_aa: CAWSWGTEAFF
j_call: TRBJ2-7; v_call: TRBV6-5; cdr3_length: 16; cdr3_aa: CASSYPRAGGLHEQYF
j_call: TRBJ1-1; v_call: TRBV21-1; cdr3_length: 17; cdr3_aa: CASSKARRGTGNTEAFF
j_call: TRBJ1-2; v_call: TRBV7-9; cdr3_length: 13; cdr3_aa: CASTSVGPYGYTF
j_call: TRBJ2-2; v_call: TRBV2; cdr3_length: 13; cdr3_aa: CASRAGVIGELFF
j_call: TRBJ1-1; v_call: TRBV2; cdr3_length: 11; cdr3_aa: CASTARGPAFF